This paragraph reports one T cell receptor (beta chain). The data stem from a study of identical twins. TCRdb processed the 5' RACE reads anew with MiXCR; each CDR3 protein has one entry. This sample has about 240,000 distinct CDR3 sequences, with about 10% found just once. V gave up 3 bases and J gave up 1 base, with 15 bases separating them. There are 16 residues in the CDR3. Sample: memory T cells sorted from blood. The sequence was obtained from a man over 45 in good health. The rearrangement joins TRBV12-3 or TRBV12-4 to TRBJ2-5; no firm D call. The CDR3 DNA sequence: TGTGCCAGCAGTTTGGCTGTTGGCACTATCCAAGAGACCCAGTACTTC. Protein sequence: CASSLAVGTIQETQYF.